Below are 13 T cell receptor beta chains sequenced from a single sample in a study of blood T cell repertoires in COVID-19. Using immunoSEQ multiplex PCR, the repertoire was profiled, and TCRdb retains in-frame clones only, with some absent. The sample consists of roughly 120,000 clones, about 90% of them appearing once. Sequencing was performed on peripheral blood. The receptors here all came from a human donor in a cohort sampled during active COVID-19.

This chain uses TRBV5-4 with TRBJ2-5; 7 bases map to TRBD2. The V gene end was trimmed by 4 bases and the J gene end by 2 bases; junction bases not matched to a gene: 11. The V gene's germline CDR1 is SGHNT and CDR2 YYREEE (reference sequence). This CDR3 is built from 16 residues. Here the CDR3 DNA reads TGTGCCAGCAGCCCGACGGGGGGTGGCCTTCAAGAGACCCAGTACTTC. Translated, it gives CASSPTGGGLQETQYF.

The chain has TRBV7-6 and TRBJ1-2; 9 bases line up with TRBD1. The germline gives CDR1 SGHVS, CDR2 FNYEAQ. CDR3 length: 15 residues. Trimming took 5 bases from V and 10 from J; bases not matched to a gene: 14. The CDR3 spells CASSPAGTGRHAYTF. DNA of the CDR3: TGTGCCAGCAGCCCGGCCGGGACAGGGAGGCATGCCTACACCTTC.

CDR3 nucleotides: TGTGCCAGCAGCGCGCGACAGGGGAATAATTCACCCCTCCACTTT. Translated, it gives CASSARQGNNSPLHF. The chain has TRBV9 and TRBJ1-6; 8 nucleotides match TRBD1. The CDR3 covers 15 residues. Germline loops: CDR1 SGDLS, CDR2 YYNGEE. Losses at the gene ends were 3 bases for V and 5 bases for J; bases not matched to a gene: 4.

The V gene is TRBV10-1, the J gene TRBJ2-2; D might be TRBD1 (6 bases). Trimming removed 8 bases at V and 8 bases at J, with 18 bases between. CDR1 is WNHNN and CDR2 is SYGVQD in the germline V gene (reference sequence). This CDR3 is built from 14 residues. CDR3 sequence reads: CASRTEARRGELFF. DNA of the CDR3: TGCGCCAGCCGGACAGAGGCGCGACGAGGGGAGCTGTTTTTT.

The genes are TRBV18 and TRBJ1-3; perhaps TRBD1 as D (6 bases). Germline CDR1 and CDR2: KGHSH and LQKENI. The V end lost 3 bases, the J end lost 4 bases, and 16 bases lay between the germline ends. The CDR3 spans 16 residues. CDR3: CASSPSGGARGNTIYF. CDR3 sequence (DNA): TGTGCCAGCTCACCCTCGGGGGGGGCGAGAGGAAACACCATATATTTT. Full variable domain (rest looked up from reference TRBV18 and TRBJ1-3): NAGVMQNPRHLVRRRGQEARLRCSPMKGHSHVYWYRQLPEEGLKFMVYLQKENIIDESGMPKERFSAEFPKEGPSILRIQQVVRGDSAAYFCASSPSGGARGNTIYFGEGSWLTVV.

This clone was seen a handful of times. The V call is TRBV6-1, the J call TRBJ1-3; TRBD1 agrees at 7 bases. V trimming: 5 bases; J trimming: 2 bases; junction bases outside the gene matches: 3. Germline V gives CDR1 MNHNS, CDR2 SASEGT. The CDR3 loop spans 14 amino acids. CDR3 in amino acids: CASSSTGAGNTIYF. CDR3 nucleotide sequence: TGTGCCAGCAGTTCTACAGGGGCTGGAAACACCATATATTTT.

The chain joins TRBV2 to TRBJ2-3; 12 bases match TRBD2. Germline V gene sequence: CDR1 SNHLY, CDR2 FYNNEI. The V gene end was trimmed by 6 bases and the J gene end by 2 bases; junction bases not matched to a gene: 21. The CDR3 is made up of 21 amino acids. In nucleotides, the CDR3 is TGTGCCAGCAGCCCTAGGCTCGTGGCTAGCGGGAGGGCCCGAAACACAGATACGCAGTATTTT. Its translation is CASSPRLVASGRARNTDTQYF.

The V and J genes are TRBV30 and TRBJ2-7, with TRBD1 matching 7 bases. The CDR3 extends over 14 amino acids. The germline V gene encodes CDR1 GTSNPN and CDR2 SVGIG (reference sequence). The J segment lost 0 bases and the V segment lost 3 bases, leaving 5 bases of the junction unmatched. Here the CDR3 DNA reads TGTGCCTGGAGCAACAGGGGAAGCTCCTACGAGCAGTACTTC. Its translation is CAWSNRGSSYEQYF.

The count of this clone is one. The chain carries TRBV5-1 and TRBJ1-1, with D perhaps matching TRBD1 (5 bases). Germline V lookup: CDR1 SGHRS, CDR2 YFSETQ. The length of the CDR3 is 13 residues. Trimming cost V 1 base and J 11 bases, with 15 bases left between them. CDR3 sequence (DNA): TGCGCCAGCAGCTTGTCCAGGGACCGGGGGGCTTTCTTT. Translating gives CASSLSRDRGAFF.

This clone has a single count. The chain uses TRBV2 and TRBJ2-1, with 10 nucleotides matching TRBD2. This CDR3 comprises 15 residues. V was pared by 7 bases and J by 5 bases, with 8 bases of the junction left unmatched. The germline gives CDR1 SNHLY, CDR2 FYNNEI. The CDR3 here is CASTSGTSANNEQFF. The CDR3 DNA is TGTGCCAGCACTTCGGGGACTAGCGCCAACAATGAGCAGTTCTTC.

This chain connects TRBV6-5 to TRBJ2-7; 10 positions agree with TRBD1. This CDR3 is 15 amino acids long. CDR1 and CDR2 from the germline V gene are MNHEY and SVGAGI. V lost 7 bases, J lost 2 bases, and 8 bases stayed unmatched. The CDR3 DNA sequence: TGTGCCAGCACCCCCGACAGGGGGCCCACCTACGAGCAGTACTTC. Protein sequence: CASTPDRGPTYEQYF.

The CDR3 DNA reads as TGTGCCAGTAGTCTCTCGGGACTAGAGGGCAATGAGCAGTTCTTC. It yields the protein CASSLSGLEGNEQFF. The rearrangement joins TRBV19 to TRBJ2-1, with TRBD2 matching over 8 bases. The CDR3 sequence is 15 residues long. Germline V gives CDR1 LNHDA, CDR2 SQIVND (reference sequence). Trimming at V came to 5 bases and at J to 6 bases, leaving 9 bases not matched to a gene.

CDR3 loop: CASSPPEGYEQYF. The CDR3 DNA reads as TGTGCCAGCTCACCACCGGAGGGGTACGAGCAGTACTTC. The chain couples TRBV18 to TRBJ2-7; maybe TRBD2 (6 bases). The germline V and J ends were trimmed by 0 bases and 4 bases, with 7 bases remaining between them. Germline V CDR1 and CDR2: KGHSH, LQKENI. The CDR3 has 13 residues.